This TCR beta chain was sequenced in a study of blood T cell repertoires in COVID-19. As for the study in general: Acute-phase and convalescent COVID-19 samples originated in the United States, Italy and Spain. T cells, B-cell-depleted T cells, or PBMCs supplied cDNA or gDNA.

Authors' analysis steps: Amplification with reference gene primers provided the estimates of nucleated cell counts. Repertoires were generated with immunoSEQ multiplex PCR, while TCRdb's copy carries only in-frame clones and drops some. V and J calls and clone size follow that table, whereas D and trimming were derived from the DNA. This table holds 150,000 to 200,000 clones, about 91% found once. Germline V lookup: CDR1 LGHDT, CDR2 YNNKEL (reference sequence). Trimming pared 2 bases from V and 7 bases from J, leaving 15 bases between. The CDR3 is 14 residues long. Sample: peripheral blood. This rearrangement joins TRBV3-1 (or the pseudogene TRBV3-2) to TRBJ2-7; D is undetermined. The clonotype originates from a woman aged 30 to 39 with acute or convalescent COVID-19. The CDR3 loop reads CASSQSAGVWEQYF. The CDR3 coding sequence is TGTGCCAGCAGCCAATCTGCCGGAGTGTGGGAGCAGTACTTC.